This T cell receptor (beta chain) is drawn from a study of beta chain features in type 1 diabetes. Using CD45RO/CCR7/CD25/CD127/CD95/CD27, CD4+ naive, central memory, regulatory and stem cell-like memory cells were sorted. V lost 6 bases to trimming and J lost 7 bases; unmatched junction nucleotides: 8. Germline V gene lookup returns CDR1 WSHSY and CDR2 SAAADI. The CDR3 runs to 13 residues. cDNA synthesis used the whole RNA isolate, giving expressed TCRB sequences. This table comes from immunoSEQ multiplex PCR, and its TCRdb copy is limited to in-frame clones, with some not included. Here the sample spans over 700,000 clones, roughly 16% being singletons.

Source material: naive CD4+ T cells from blood. The rearrangement links TRBV10-2 to TRBJ2-5; the match to TRBD1 covers 7 bases. This TCR came from a woman younger than 35 in good health. The CDR3 loop is CASSTGELGTQYF. CDR3 bases: TGCGCCAGCAGCACAGGGGAGCTAGGGACCCAGTACTTC.